This T cell receptor (beta chain) was profiled in a study of response to subunit inactivated influenza vaccine. CDR1 is GTSNPN, CDR2 SVGIG, per germline (reference sequence). J was trimmed by 3 bases and V by 3 bases; bases with no gene match: 3. The CDR3 is 13 amino acids. Each CDR3 protein is one row after TCRdb ran MiXCR on the RT-PCR reads. The sample carries 500,000 to 600,000 distinct CDR3 sequences, 15% to 20% recorded once. This clonotype was counted a few times. Its antigen is as yet unknown. The study, taken as a whole, reports: Few new T cells, the authors suggested, are recruited by each seasonal influenza vaccination.

The sequenced sample was CD4+ T cells sorted from PBMCs, obtained around 2 years after vaccination. This clonotype originated in a man in his fifties or sixties who received an inactivated influenza vaccine. This chain links TRBV30 with TRBJ1-1, with 8 nucleotides matching TRBD1. The CDR3 here is CAWRATGDTEAFF. DNA of the CDR3: TGTGCCTGGAGGGCGACAGGGGACACTGAAGCTTTCTTT.